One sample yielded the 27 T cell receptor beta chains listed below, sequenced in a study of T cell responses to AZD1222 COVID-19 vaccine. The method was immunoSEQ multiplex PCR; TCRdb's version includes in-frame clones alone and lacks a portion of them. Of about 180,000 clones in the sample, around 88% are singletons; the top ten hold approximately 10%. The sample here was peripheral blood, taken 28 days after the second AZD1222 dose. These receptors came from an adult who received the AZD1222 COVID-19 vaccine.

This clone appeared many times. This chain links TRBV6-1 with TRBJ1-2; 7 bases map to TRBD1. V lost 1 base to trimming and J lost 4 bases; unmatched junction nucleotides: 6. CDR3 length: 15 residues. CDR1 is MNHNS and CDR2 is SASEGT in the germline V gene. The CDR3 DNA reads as TGTGCCAGCAGTGAAGAGGAGGGGGCCTCCTATGGCTACACCTTC. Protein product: CASSEEEGASYGYTF.

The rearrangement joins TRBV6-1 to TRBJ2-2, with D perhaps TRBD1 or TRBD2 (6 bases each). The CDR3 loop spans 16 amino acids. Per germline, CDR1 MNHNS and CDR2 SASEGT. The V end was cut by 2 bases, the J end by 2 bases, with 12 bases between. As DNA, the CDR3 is TGTGCCAGCAGTGAATCCGGGGGCTACAACACCGGGGAGCTGTTTTTT. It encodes CASSESGGYNTGELFF.

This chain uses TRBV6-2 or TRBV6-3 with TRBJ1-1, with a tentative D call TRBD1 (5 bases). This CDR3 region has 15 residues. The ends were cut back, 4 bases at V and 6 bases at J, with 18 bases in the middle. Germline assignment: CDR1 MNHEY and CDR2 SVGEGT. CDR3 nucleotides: TGTGCCAGCAGTTCAAGTCGGAACGGGGCGGCTGAAGCTTTCTTT. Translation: CASSSSRNGAAEAFF.

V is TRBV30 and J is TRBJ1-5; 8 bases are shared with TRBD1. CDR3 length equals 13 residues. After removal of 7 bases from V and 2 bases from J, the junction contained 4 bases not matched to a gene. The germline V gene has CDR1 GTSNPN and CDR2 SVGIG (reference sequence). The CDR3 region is CALQGAGNQPQHF. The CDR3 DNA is TGTGCCTTGCAGGGGGCCGGCAATCAGCCCCAGCATTTT.

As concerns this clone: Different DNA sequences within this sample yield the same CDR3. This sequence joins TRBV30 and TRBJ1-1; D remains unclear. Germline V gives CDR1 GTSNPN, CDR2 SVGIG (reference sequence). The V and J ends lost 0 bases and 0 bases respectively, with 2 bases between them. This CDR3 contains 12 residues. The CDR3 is CAWSVLNTEAFF. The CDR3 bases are TGTGCCTGGAGTGTCTTGAACACTGAAGCTTTCTTT. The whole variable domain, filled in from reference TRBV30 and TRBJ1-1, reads SQTIHQWPATLVQPVGSPLSLECTVEGTSNPNLYWYRQAAGRGLQLLFYSVGIGQISSEVPQNLSASRPQDRQFILSSKKLLLSDSGFYLCAWSVLNTEAFFGQGTRLTVV.

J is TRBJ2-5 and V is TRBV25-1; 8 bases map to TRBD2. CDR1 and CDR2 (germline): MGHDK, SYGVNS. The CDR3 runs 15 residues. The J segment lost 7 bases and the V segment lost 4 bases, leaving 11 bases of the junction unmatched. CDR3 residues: CASSGQPGLGGTQYF. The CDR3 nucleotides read TGTGCCAGCAGTGGCCAACCGGGACTAGGGGGGACCCAGTACTTC. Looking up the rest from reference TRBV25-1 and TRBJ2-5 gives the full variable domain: EADIYQTPRYLVIGTGKKITLECSQTMGHDKMYWYQQDPGMELHLIHYSYGVNSTEKGDLSSESTVSRIRTEHFPLTLESARPSHTSQYLCASSGQPGLGGTQYFGPGTRLLVL.

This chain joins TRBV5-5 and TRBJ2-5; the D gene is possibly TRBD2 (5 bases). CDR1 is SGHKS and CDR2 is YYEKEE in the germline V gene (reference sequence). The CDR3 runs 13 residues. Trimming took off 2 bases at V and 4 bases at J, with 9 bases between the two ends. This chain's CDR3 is CASSFGLLETQYF. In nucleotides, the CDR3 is TGTGCCAGCAGCTTCGGACTGCTAGAGACCCAGTACTTC.

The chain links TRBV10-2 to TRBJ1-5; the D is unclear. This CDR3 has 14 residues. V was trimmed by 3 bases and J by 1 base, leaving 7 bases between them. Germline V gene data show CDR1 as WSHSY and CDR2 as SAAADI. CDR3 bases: TGCGCCAGCAGTGACGCCCTCAGCAATCAGCCCCAGCATTTT. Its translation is CASSDALSNQPQHF.

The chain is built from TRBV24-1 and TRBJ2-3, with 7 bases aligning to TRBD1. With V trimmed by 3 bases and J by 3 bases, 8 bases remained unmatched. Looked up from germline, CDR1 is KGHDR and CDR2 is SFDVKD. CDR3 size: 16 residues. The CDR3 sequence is CATSDPNRGRTDTQYF. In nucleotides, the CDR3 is TGTGCCACCAGTGATCCAAACAGGGGAAGAACAGATACGCAGTATTTT.

The CDR3 region has the DNA TGCGCCAGCAGTCCCGGACAGGGTAGGTTGCTCACAGATACGCAGTATTTT. This sequence encodes CASSPGQGRLLTDTQYF. The rearrangement uses TRBV5-1 and TRBJ2-3; 8 bases line up with TRBD1. The CDR3 is 17 amino acids. Germline assignment: CDR1 SGHRS and CDR2 YFSETQ. J was trimmed by 2 bases and V by 5 bases; bases with no gene match: 13.

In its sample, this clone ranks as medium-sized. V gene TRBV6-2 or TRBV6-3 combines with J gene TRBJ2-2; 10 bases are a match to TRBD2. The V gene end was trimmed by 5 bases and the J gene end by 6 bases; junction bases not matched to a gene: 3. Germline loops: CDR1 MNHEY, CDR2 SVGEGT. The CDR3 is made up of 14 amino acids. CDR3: CASSTSGEAGELFF. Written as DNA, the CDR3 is TGTGCCAGCAGTACTAGCGGGGAAGCCGGGGAGCTGTTTTTT.

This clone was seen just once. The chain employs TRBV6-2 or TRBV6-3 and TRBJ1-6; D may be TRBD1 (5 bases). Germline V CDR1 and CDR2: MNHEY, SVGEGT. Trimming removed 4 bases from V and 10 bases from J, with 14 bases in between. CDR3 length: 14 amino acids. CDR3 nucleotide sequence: TGTGCCAGCAGTTGGGGCAGCCTGAGCTCACCCCTCCACTTT. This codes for CASSWGSLSSPLHF.

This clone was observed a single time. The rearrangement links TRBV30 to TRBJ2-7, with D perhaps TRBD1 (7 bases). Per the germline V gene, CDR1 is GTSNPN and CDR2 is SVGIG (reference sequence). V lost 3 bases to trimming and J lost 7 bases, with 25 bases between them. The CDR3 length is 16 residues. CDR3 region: CAWSLPGRGGAGEQYF. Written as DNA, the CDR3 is TGTGCCTGGAGCCTGCCGGGACGAGGGGGCGCGGGGGAGCAGTACTTC.

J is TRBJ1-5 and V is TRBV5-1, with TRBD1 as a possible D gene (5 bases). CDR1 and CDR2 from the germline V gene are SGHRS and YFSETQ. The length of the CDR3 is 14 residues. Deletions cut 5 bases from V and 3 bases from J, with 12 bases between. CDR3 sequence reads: CASRPDSINQPQHF. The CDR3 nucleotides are TGCGCCAGCAGGCCAGACAGTATCAATCAGCCCCAGCATTTT. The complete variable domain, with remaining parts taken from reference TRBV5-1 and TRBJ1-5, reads KAGVTQTPRYLIKTRGQQVTLSCSPISGHRSVSWYQQTPGQGLQFLFEYFSETQRNKGNFPGRFSGRQFSNSRSEMNVSTLELGDSALYLCASRPDSINQPQHFGDGTRLSIL.

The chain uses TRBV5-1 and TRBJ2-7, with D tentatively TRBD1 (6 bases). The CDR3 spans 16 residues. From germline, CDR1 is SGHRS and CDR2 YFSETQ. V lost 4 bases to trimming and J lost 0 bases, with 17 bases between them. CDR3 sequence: CASSLSTGLSSYEQYF. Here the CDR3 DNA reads TGCGCCAGCAGCCTATCCACAGGGCTCTCCTCCTACGAGCAGTACTTC.

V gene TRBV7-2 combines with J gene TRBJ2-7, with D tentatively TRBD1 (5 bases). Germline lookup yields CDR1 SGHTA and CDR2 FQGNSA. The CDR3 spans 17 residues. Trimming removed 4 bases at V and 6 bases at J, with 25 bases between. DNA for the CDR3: TGTGCCAGCAGCTACGACCCCCTGACAGCTTTCCCCTTCGAGCAGTACTTC. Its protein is CASSYDPLTAFPFEQYF.

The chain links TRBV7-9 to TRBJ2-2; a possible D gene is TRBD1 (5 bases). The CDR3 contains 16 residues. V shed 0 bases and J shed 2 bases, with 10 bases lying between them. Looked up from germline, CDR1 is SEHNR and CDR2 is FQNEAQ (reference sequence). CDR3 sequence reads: CASSLAGRANTGELFF. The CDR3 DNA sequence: TGTGCCAGCAGCTTAGCGGGGCGCGCCAACACCGGGGAGCTGTTTTTT.

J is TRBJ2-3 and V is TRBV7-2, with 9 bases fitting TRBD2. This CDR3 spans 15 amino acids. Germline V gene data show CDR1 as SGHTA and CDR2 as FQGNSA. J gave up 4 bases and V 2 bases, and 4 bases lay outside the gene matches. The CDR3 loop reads CASSLQGGGADTQYF. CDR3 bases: TGTGCCAGCAGCTTACAAGGCGGGGGGGCAGATACGCAGTATTTT.

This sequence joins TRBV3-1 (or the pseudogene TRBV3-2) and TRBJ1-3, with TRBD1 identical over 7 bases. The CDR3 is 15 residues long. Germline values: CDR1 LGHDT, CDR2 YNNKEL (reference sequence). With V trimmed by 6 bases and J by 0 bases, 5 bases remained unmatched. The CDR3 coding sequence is TGTGCCAGCAGGCAACAGGGGAGCTCTGGAAACACCATATATTTT. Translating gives CASRQQGSSGNTIYF.

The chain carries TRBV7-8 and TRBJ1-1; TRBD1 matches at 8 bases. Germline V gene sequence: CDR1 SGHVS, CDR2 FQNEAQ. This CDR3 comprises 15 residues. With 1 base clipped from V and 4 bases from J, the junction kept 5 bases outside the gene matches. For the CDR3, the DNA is TGTGCCAGCAGCTTAGACCAGGGGGCTTTCACTGAAGCTTTCTTT. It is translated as CASSLDQGAFTEAFF.

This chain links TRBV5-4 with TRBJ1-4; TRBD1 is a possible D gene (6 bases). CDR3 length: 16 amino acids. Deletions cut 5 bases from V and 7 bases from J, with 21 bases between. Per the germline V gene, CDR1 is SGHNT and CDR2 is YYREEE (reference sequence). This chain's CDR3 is CASSYDQGLVGEKLFF. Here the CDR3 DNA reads TGTGCCAGCAGTTATGACCAGGGGTTGGTGGGTGAAAAACTGTTTTTT. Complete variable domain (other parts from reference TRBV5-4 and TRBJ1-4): ETGVTQSPTHLIKTRGQQVTLRCSSQSGHNTVSWYQQALGQGPQFIFQYYREEENGRGNFPPRFSGLQFPNYSSELNVNALELDDSALYLCASSYDQGLVGEKLFFGSGTQLSVL.

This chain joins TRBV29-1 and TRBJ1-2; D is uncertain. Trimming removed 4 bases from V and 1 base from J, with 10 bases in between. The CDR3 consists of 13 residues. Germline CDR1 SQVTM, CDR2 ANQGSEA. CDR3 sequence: CSVGHSNNYGYTF. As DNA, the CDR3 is TGCAGCGTTGGTCACAGCAATAACTATGGCTACACCTTC. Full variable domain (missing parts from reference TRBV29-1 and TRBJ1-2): SAVISQKPSRDICQRGTSLTIQCQVDSQVTMMFWYRQQPGQSLTLIATANQGSEATYESGFVIDKFPISRPNLTFSTLTVSNMSPEDSSIYLCSVGHSNNYGYTFGSGTRLTVV.

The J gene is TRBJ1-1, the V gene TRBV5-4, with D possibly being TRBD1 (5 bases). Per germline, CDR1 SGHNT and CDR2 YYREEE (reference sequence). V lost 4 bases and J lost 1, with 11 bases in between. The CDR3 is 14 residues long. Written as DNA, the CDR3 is TGTGCCAGCAGCCAGCAAGGGACGAACACTGAAGCTTTCTTT. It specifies CASSQQGTNTEAFF.

The CDR3 coding sequence is TGTGCCAGCAGCTTGGCGACGGATCGGCGGGGTTACGAGCAGTACTTC. Translated, it gives CASSLATDRRGYEQYF. The chain has TRBV5-4 and TRBJ2-7; TRBD2 might be the D (6 bases). Germline V CDR1 and CDR2: SGHNT, YYREEE (reference sequence). The CDR3 totals 16 residues. Trimming left V 0 bases short and J 4 bases short, with 17 bases between.

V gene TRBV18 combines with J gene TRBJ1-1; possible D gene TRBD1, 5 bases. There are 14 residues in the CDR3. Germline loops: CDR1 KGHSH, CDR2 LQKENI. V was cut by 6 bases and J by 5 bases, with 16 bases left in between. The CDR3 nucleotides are TGTGCCAGCTCTGTGGAGGGGCGGGGGACTGAAGCTTTCTTT. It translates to CASSVEGRGTEAFF.

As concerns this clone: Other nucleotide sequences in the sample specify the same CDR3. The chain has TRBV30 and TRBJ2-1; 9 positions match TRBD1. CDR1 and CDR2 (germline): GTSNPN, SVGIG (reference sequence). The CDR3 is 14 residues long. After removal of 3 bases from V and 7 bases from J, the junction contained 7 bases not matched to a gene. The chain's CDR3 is CAWSRTGVYNEQFF. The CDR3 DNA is TGTGCCTGGAGCCGGACAGGGGTTTATAATGAGCAGTTCTTC.

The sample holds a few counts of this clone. Here the CDR3 reads CASSHAGEKLFF. The CDR3 coding sequence is TGCGCCAGCAGCCATGCCGGTGAAAAACTGTTTTTT. The V and J genes are TRBV4-3 and TRBJ1-4; D uncertain. The germline gives CDR1 LGHNA, CDR2 YSLEER. The ends were cut back, 3 bases at V and 7 bases at J, with 6 bases in the middle. The CDR3 covers 12 residues.